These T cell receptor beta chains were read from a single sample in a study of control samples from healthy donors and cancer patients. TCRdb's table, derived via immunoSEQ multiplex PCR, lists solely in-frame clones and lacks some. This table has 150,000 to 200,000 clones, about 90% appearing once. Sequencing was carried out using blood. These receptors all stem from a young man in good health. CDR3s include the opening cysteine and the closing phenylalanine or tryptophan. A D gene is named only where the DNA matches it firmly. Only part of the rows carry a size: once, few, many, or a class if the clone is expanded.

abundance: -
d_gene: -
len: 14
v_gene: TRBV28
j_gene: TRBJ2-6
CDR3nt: TGTGCCAGCACCCTTAGCGGTGGGGCCAACGTCCTGACTTTC
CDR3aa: CASTLSGGANVLTF

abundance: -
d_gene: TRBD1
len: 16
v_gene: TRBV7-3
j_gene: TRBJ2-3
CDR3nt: TGTGCCAGCAGCTTAGGAGGACAGGCCTTCACAGATACGCAGTATTTT
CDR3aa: CASSLGGQAFTDTQYF

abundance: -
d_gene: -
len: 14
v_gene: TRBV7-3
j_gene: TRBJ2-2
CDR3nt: TGTGCCAGCAGCCCGACTCACAACACCGGGGAGCTGTTTTTT
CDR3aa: CASSPTHNTGELFF

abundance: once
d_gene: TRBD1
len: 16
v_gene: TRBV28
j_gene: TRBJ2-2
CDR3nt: TGTGCCAGCAGGCTTCCGGGACAGACGAACACCGGGGAGCTGTTTTTT
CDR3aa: CASRLPGQTNTGELFF

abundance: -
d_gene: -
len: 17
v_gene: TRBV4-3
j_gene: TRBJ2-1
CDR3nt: TGCGCCAGCAGCCAACCCCGATTGAGCGGAAAGGAAAATGAGCAGTTCTTC
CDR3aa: CASSQPRLSGKENEQFF

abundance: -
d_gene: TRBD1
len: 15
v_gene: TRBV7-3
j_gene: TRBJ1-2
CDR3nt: TGTGCCAGCAGCTTAGGCCCAGGGGGAAACTATGGCTACACCTTC
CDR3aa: CASSLGPGGNYGYTF

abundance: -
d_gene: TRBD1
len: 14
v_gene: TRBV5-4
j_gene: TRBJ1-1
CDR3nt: TGTGCCAGCAGCCTCGGGACAGGGAACACTGAAGCTTTCTTT
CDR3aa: CASSLGTGNTEAFF

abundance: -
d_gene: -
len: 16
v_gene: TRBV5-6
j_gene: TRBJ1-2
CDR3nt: TGTGCCAGCAGCTTTCAAACGTACAGGACTAACTATGGCTACACCTTC
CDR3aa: CASSFQTYRTNYGYTF

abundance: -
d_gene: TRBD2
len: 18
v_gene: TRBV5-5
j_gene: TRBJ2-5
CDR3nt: TGTGCCAGCAGCTTGCGTGTGGGAGCGGGGCCGATTCAAGAGACCCAGTACTTC
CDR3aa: CASSLRVGAGPIQETQYF

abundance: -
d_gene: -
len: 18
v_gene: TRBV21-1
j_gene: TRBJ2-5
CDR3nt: TGTGCCAGCAGCAAAGCCCCCCGGGACAGCGGGGGGTATGAGACCCAGTACTTC
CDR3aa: CASSKAPRDSGGYETQYF

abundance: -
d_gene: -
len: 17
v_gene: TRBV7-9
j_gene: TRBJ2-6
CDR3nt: TGTGCCAGCAGCTTCCTCCTAGACACCTCTGGGGCCAACGTCCTGACTTTC
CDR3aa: CASSFLLDTSGANVLTF

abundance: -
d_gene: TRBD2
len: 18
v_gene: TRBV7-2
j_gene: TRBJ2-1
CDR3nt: TGTGCCAGCAGCACCAAATCGGGACTAGCGGGGGACTACAATGAGCAGTTCTTC
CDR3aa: CASSTKSGLAGDYNEQFF

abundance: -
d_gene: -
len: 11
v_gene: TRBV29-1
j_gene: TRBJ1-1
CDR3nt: TGCAGCGTTGACATCAACACTGAAGCTTTCTTT
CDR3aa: CSVDINTEAFF

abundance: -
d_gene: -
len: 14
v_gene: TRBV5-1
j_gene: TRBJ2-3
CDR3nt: TGCGCCAGCCACGTCCAGGGGGGGCAAGATACGCAGTATTTT
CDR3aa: CASHVQGGQDTQYF

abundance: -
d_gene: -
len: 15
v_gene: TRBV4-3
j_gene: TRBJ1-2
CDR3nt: TGCGCCAGCAGCCACACCAGGGAAGCTAACTATGGCTACACCTTC
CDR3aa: CASSHTREANYGYTF

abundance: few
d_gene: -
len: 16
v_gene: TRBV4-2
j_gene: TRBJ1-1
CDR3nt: TGTGCCAGCAGCCAAATGGGGCAGGGTTATAGGGCTGAAGCTTTCTTT
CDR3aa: CASSQMGQGYRAEAFF

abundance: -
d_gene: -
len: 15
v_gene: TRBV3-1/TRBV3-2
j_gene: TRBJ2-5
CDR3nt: TGTGCCAGCAGCCAAGATCAGGGCACCCAAGAGACCCAGTACTTC
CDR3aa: CASSQDQGTQETQYF

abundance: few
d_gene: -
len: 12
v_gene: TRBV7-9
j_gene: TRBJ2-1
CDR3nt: TGTGCCAGCAGCCTACCTAACAATGAGCAGTTCTTC
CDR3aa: CASSLPNNEQFF

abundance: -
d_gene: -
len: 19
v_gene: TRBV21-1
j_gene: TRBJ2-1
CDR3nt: TGTGCCAGCAGCCAAGGAAAAAAGCGGGGGGGCCCCAGAAGCGATGAGCAGTTCTTC
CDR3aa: CASSQGKKRGGPRSDEQFF

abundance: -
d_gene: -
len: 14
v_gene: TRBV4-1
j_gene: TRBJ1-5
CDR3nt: TGCGCCAGCAGCCATAGACAGGTCAATCAGCCCCAGCATTTT
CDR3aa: CASSHRQVNQPQHF

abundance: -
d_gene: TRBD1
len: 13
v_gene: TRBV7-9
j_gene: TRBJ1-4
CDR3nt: TGTGCCAGCAGCTGGGACAGCAATGAAAAACTGTTTTTT
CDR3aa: CASSWDSNEKLFF

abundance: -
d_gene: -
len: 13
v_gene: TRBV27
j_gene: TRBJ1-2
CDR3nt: TGTGCCAGCAGTCCTAGATTGGGTCACGGCTACACCTTC
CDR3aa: CASSPRLGHGYTF

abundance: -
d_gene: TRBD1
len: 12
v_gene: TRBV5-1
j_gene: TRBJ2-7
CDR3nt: TGCGCCTCGAGGGACAGCTCCTACGAGCAGTACTTC
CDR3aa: CASRDSSYEQYF

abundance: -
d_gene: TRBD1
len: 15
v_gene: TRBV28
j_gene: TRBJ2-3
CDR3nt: TGTGCCAGCAGTTTAGGGGACAGAACCACAGATACGCAGTATTTT
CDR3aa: CASSLGDRTTDTQYF

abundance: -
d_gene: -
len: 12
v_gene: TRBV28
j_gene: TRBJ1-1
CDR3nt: TGTGCCAGCAGTTCGGTGAACACTGAAGCTTTCTTT
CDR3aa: CASSSVNTEAFF

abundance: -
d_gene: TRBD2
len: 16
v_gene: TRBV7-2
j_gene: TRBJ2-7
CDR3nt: TGTGCCAGCAGCTTGGTAGCGGGGGGGCCTCTCTACGAGCAGTACTTC
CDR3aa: CASSLVAGGPLYEQYF

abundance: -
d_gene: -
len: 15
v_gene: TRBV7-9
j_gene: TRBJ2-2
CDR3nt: TGTGCCAGCAGCTTATACAGGACGAACACCGGGGAGCTGTTTTTT
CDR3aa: CASSLYRTNTGELFF

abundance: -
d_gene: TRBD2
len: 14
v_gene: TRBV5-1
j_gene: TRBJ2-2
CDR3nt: TGCGCCAGCAGCTTGGAGGGAGGGTCCGGGGAGCTGTTTTTT
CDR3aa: CASSLEGGSGELFF

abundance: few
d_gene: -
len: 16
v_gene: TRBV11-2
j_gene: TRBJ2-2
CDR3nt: TGTGCCAGCAGCTTAGATCGGGGGAGGAACACCGGGGAGCTGTTTTTT
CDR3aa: CASSLDRGRNTGELFF

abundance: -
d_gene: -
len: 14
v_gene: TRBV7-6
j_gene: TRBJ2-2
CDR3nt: TGTGCCAGCAGCTCCCCTGGGAACACCGGGGAGCTGTTTTTT
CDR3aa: CASSSPGNTGELFF

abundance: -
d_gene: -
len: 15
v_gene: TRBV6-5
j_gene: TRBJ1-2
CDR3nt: TGTGCCAGCAGGGACGGGGGCAGAGCTAACTATGGCTACACCTTC
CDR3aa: CASRDGGRANYGYTF

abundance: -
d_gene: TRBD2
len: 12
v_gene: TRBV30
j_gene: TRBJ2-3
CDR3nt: TGTGCCTGGAGGAGCGCGGGAGCGGCGCAGTATTTT
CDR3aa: CAWRSAGAAQYF

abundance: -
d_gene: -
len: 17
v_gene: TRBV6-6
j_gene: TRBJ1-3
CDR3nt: TGTGCCAGCAGTCTCCATGCCCTACAGAGCTCTGGAAACACCATATATTTT
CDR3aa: CASSLHALQSSGNTIYF

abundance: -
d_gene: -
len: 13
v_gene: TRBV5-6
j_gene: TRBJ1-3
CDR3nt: TGTGCCAGCAGAGGAATCTCTGGAAACACCATATATTTT
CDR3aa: CASRGISGNTIYF

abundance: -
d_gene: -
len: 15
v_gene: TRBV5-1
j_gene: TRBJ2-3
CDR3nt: TGCGCCAGCAGCTTGGACCGGGGGGCGACAGATACGCAGTATTTT
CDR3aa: CASSLDRGATDTQYF

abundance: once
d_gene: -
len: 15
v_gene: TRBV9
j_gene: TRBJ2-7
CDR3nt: TGTGCCAGCAGCGCGAGGGGACTGGGCCCCTACGAGCAGTACTTC
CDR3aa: CASSARGLGPYEQYF

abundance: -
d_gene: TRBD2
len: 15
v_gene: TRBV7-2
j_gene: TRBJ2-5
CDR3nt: TGTGCCAGCAGCTCTAGCGGGGGGGGCGTGGAGACCCAGTACTTC
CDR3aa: CASSSSGGGVETQYF

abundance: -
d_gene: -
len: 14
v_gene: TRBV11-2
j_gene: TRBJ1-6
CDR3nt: TGTGCCAGCGGAATCGACAGCACCTCTCACCCCCTCCACTTT
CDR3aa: CASGIDSTSHPLHF

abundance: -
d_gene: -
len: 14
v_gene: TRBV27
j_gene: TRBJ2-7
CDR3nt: TGTGCCAGCAGTTTAGCAAGGGGTCCCTACGAGCAGTACTTC
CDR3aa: CASSLARGPYEQYF

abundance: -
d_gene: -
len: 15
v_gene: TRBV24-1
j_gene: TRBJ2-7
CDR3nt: TGTGCCACCAGTGACCTAAGGGTTTACGGGTTTGGGCAGTACTTC
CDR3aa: CATSDLRVYGFGQYF

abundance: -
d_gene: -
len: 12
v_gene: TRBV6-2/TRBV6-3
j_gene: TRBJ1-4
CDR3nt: TGTGCCAGCAGTCAGGGGAGGGAAAAACTGTTTTTT
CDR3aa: CASSQGREKLFF

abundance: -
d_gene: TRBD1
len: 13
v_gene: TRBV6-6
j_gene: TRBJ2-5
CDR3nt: TGTGCCAGCAGTTACCGGGACAGAGAGACCCAGTACTTC
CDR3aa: CASSYRDRETQYF

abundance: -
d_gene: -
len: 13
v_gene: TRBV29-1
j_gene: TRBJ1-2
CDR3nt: TGCAGCGTTGAAGATAGAATGGATTATGGCTACACCTTC
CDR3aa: CSVEDRMDYGYTF

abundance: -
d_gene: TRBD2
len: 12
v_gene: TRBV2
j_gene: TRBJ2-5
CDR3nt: TGTGCCAGTCGACTAGCGGGGGAGACCCAGTACTTC
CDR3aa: CASRLAGETQYF